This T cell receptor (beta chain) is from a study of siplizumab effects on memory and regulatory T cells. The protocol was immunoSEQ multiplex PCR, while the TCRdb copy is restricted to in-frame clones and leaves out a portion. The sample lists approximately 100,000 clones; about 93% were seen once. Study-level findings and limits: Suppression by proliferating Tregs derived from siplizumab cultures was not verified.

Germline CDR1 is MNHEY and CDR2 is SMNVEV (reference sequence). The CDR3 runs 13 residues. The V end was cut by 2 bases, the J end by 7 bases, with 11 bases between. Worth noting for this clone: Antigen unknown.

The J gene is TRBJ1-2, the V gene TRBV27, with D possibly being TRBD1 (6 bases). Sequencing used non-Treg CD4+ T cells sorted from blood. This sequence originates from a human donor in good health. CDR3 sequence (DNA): TGTGCCAGCAGTTTAGTTAGGGGGGTTGGCTACACCTTC. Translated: CASSLVRGVGYTF.